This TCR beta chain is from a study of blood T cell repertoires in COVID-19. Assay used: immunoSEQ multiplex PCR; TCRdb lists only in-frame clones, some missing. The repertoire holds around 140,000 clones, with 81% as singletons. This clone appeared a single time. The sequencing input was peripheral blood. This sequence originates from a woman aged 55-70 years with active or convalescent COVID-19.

CDR3 amino acids: CASSFGYKNIQYF. Written as DNA, the CDR3 is TGCGCCAGCAGCTTCGGGTATAAAAACATTCAGTACTTC. The V gene is TRBV5-1, the J gene TRBJ2-4; D not resolved. Germline V gene sequence: CDR1 SGHRS, CDR2 YFSETQ. This CDR3 contains 13 residues. V lost 2 bases and J 4 bases, leaving 7 bases between the germline ends.